Following are 25 T cell receptor beta chains from one sample sequenced in a study of preoperative IRX-2 immunotherapy in early breast cancer. The treatment: preoperative locoregional IRX-2 cytokine immunotherapy. Clones were sequenced by immunoSEQ multiplex PCR, and TCRdb holds only the in-frame ones, with some missing. The sample comprises 24,000 or so clones, roughly 96% of which are singletons, and 15% to 20% rests with the top ten. The input for sequencing was tumor tissue, taken after IRX-2 immunotherapy. The receptors stem from a human donor with breast cancer.

The gene calls are TRBV2 and TRBJ1-5; TRBD1 agrees at 10 bases. From germline, CDR1 is SNHLY and CDR2 FYNNEI. This CDR3 contains 16 residues. V dropped 6 bases and J dropped 3; count of bases not matched to a gene: 8. The CDR3 spells CASRAGQGRYNQPQHF. The CDR3 region has the DNA TGTGCCAGCAGGGCGGGACAGGGGAGGTACAATCAGCCCCAGCATTTT.

This clone was observed a few times. The chain links TRBV7-3 to TRBJ2-3; TRBD2 might be the D (5 bases). This CDR3 region has 15 residues. Between the trimmed V and J ends, which lost 1 base and 0 bases, there was a span of 8 bases. Per the germline V gene, CDR1 is SGHTA and CDR2 is FQGTGA. The CDR3 here is CASSLSLASTDTQYF. The CDR3 DNA sequence: TGTGCCAGCAGCTTAAGCCTAGCTAGCACAGATACGCAGTATTTT.

In the case of this clone: Distinct nucleotide sequences in the sample also encode this CDR3. The chain employs TRBV2 and TRBJ1-6, with 7 bases that match TRBD1. This CDR3 comprises 14 residues. V shed 3 bases and J 9 bases; nucleotides not matched to a gene: 5. Germline V CDR1 and CDR2: SNHLY, FYNNEI. The CDR3 sequence: CASSDNRGGSPLHF. CDR3 nucleotides: TGTGCCAGCAGTGATAACAGGGGCGGTTCACCCCTCCACTTT. The entire variable domain, with the rest obtained from reference TRBV2 and TRBJ1-6, is as follows: EPEVTQTPSHQVTQMGQEVILRCVPISNHLYFYWYRQILGQKVEFLVSFYNNEISEKSEIFDDQFSVERPDGSNFTLKIRSTKLEDSAMYFCASSDNRGGSPLHFGNGTRLTVT.

The chain has TRBV5-8 and TRBJ1-1; maybe TRBD1 (5 bases). Germline CDR1 is SGHTS and CDR2 is YDEGEE. The CDR3 has 16 residues. Trimming removed 1 base from V and 4 bases from J, with 17 bases in between. The CDR3 protein is CASSLRLGAVRTEAFF. The CDR3 DNA sequence: TGTGCCAGCAGCTTGAGATTAGGGGCCGTACGCACTGAAGCTTTCTTT.

As for this clone: Sequence at one end of the junction differs from germline and may be a read error. The rearrangement joins TRBV7-7 to TRBJ2-5, with 9 bases identical to TRBD2. Germline V gene lookup returns CDR1 SSHAT and CDR2 FNYEAQ (reference sequence). This CDR3 is built from 15 residues. As DNA, the CDR3 is TGTGCTAGCAGCTCGCGGGGGGGCCTGGAGAACCCCCAGTACTTC. Protein sequence: CASSSRGGLENPQYF.

The chain couples TRBV6-5 to TRBJ1-3; D uncertain. V shed 7 bases and J shed 4 bases, with 14 bases lying between them. The CDR3 is made up of 14 amino acids. CDR1 is MNHEY and CDR2 is SVGAGI in the germline V gene. CDR3: CASTGNSGGNTIYF. The CDR3 bases are TGTGCCAGCACGGGTAACTCGGGAGGAAACACCATATATTTT.

The V gene is TRBV5-6, the J gene TRBJ2-3; 8 bases match TRBD2. CDR3 length: 16 amino acids. V shed 3 bases, J shed 3 bases, and the junction held 9 bases outside the gene matches. Germline CDR1 is SGHDT and CDR2 is YYEEEE. CDR3 bases: TGTGCCAGCAGCTGGGGAGCGGGAGTGGTGACAGATACGCAGTATTTT. Translation gives CASSWGAGVVTDTQYF.

This rearrangement joins TRBV15 to TRBJ1-4; D gene uncertain. Trimming took off 5 bases at V and 6 bases at J, with 10 bases between the two ends. This CDR3 region has 13 residues. Per the germline V gene, CDR1 is LNHNV and CDR2 is YYDKDF (reference sequence). The CDR3 DNA follows: TGTGCCACCAGCGCCCCCGGGGATGAAAAACTGTTTTTT. Protein product: CATSAPGDEKLFF.

CDR3 residues: CASYQDFGELFF. Here the CDR3 DNA reads TGTGCCAGCTATCAGGACTTCGGGGAGCTGTTTTTT. The chain recombines TRBV2 with TRBJ2-2; maybe TRBD2 (5 bases). V gave up 8 bases and J gave up 7 bases, with 11 bases separating them. Looked up from germline, CDR1 is SNHLY and CDR2 is FYNNEI. The CDR3 totals 12 residues.

This clone appeared once. The chain has TRBV7-9 and TRBJ2-1; the match to TRBD1 covers 11 bases. The V gene's germline CDR1 is SEHNR and CDR2 FQNEAQ (reference sequence). V was pared by 6 bases and J by 5 bases, with 9 bases of the junction left unmatched. The CDR3 totals 16 residues. Here the CDR3 reads CASSVDRGQGDNEQFF. In DNA form, the CDR3 reads TGTGCCAGCAGTGTGGACAGGGGGCAGGGGGACAATGAGCAGTTCTTC.

CDR3 DNA: TGTGCCAGCAGCAGGGCTAGCGGGATCGCCAATGAGCAGTTCTTC. Translating it yields CASSRASGIANEQFF. The V and J genes are TRBV28 and TRBJ2-1; TRBD2 matches at 9 bases. Germline V gene lookup returns CDR1 MDHEN and CDR2 SYDVKM. The CDR3 extends over 15 amino acids. Trimming removed 6 bases from V and 6 bases from J; junction bases left unmatched: 9.

V is TRBV7-9 and J is TRBJ1-1, with 7 bases identical to TRBD1. Germline CDR1 and CDR2: SEHNR and FQNEAQ (reference sequence). This CDR3 is built from 16 residues. Germline trimming cut 5 bases from V and 2 bases from J; bases unmatched to any gene: 11. The CDR3 bases are TGTGCCAGCAGCGCCAGGGGGGAGGGGATTAACACTGAAGCTTTCTTT. It is translated as CASSARGEGINTEAFF.

There are a few counts of this clone. The identical CDR3 is also encoded by other nucleotide sequences in the sample. The chain joins TRBV27 to TRBJ2-7; 9 positions match TRBD1. This CDR3 is built from 14 residues. Germline CDR1 reads MNHEY; CDR2 reads SMNVEV (reference sequence). With V trimmed by 0 bases and J by 4 bases, 1 base remained unmatched. The CDR3 here is CASSLSQGAYEQYF. DNA of the CDR3: TGTGCCAGCAGTTTATCACAGGGGGCTTACGAGCAGTACTTC.

This rearrangement joins TRBV7-2 to TRBJ1-6; 11 bases align to TRBD1. The J segment lost 7 bases and the V segment lost 5 bases, leaving 4 bases of the junction unmatched. The germline V gene has CDR1 SGHTA and CDR2 FQGNSA. CDR3 length: 15 residues. The CDR3 is CASSRDRGRNSPLHF. In DNA form, the CDR3 reads TGTGCCAGCAGCAGGGACAGGGGGAGGAATTCACCCCTCCACTTT.

This clone was recorded once. The chain links TRBV6-4 to TRBJ2-7; 12 bases map to TRBD2. The V gene's germline CDR1 is MRHNA and CDR2 SNTAGT. V lost 4 bases, J lost 4 bases, and 5 bases stayed unmatched. The CDR3 extends over 15 amino acids. CDR3 residues: CASSVPSGGAYEQYF. The DNA for the CDR3 is TGTGCCAGCAGTGTTCCTAGCGGGGGGGCGTACGAGCAGTACTTC.

The V gene is TRBV7-9, the J gene TRBJ2-2, with D perhaps matching TRBD2 (5 bases). This CDR3 has 17 residues. The germline V gene encodes CDR1 SEHNR and CDR2 FQNEAQ (reference sequence). Trimming removed 6 bases at V and 0 bases at J, with 17 bases between. In nucleotides, the CDR3 is TGTGCCAGCAGGCGGGTCGGGCGTACCTCGAACACCGGGGAGCTGTTTTTT. Its translation: CASRRVGRTSNTGELFF. Looking up the rest from reference TRBV7-9 and TRBJ2-2 gives the full variable domain: DTGVSQNPRHKITKRGQNVTFRCDPISEHNRLYWYRQTLGQGPEFLTYFQNEAQLEKSRLLSDRFSAERPKGSFSTLEIQRTEQGDSAMYLCASRRVGRTSNTGELFFGEGSRLTVL.

This clone was seen once. V is TRBV7-9 and J is TRBJ1-5; maybe TRBD1 (5 bases). The CDR3 sequence is 14 residues long. V gave up 2 bases and J gave up 5 bases, with 10 bases separating them. Germline CDR1 and CDR2: SEHNR and FQNEAQ (reference sequence). The DNA for the CDR3 is TGTGCCAGCAGCTTACAGGGTATCCATCAGCCCCAGCATTTT. Its protein is CASSLQGIHQPQHF.

CDR3 amino acids: CASSPGKGALGSPLHF. CDR3 DNA: TGTGCCAGCTCACCAGGGAAGGGGGCGCTAGGATCACCCCTCCACTTT. The rearrangement uses TRBV18 and TRBJ1-6; 7 nucleotides agree with TRBD1. The V gene's germline CDR1 is KGHSH and CDR2 LQKENI. Trimming removed 2 bases from V and 10 bases from J; junction bases left unmatched: 11. The length of the CDR3 is 16 residues. The full variable domain, in which reference TRBV18 and TRBJ1-6 provide the parts outside the CDR3, is NAGVMQNPRHLVRRRGQEARLRCSPMKGHSHVYWYRQLPEEGLKFMVYLQKENIIDESGMPKERFSAEFPKEGPSILRIQQVVRGDSAAYFCASSPGKGALGSPLHFGNGTRLTVT.

The chain carries TRBV7-3 and TRBJ2-6; no clear D gene. CDR1 SGHTA and CDR2 FQGTGA come from the germline V gene. The CDR3 runs to 14 residues. The V gene lost 5 bases and the J gene lost 0 bases, with 5 bases spanning the gap. The chain's CDR3 is CASSLNSGANVLTF. CDR3 nucleotide sequence: TGTGCCAGCAGCCTAAACTCTGGGGCCAACGTCCTGACTTTC.

The chain employs TRBV7-9 and TRBJ1-1; tentative D call: TRBD1 (6 bases). V shed 5 bases and J shed 5 bases, with 15 bases lying between them. Germline lookup yields CDR1 SEHNR and CDR2 FQNEAQ (reference sequence). This CDR3 spans 14 amino acids. In nucleotides, the CDR3 is TGTGCCAGCAGCGGGAACGCAGGGGTAACTGAAGCTTTCTTT. Translated: CASSGNAGVTEAFF. The full variable domain, its missing parts supplied by reference TRBV7-9 and TRBJ1-1, is DTGVSQNPRHKITKRGQNVTFRCDPISEHNRLYWYRQTLGQGPEFLTYFQNEAQLEKSRLLSDRFSAERPKGSFSTLEIQRTEQGDSAMYLCASSGNAGVTEAFFGQGTRLTVV.

The chain joins TRBV11-1 to TRBJ2-1; D may be TRBD2 (7 bases). The CDR3 is made up of 19 amino acids. Trimming shortened V by 0 bases and J by 0 bases, and 18 bases separated the two germline ends. Germline V gene lookup returns CDR1 SGHAT and CDR2 FQDESV (reference sequence). CDR3 sequence reads: CASSLAGGRGGLSYNEQFF. CDR3 in DNA: TGTGCCAGCAGCTTAGCGGGGGGGCGCGGGGGCCTCTCCTACAATGAGCAGTTCTTC.

The chain is built from TRBV6-5 and TRBJ1-3, with D possibly TRBD1 on 5 matching bases. The CDR3 is made up of 13 amino acids. Trimming took off 9 bases at V and 3 bases at J, with 12 bases between the two ends. The germline CDR1 and CDR2 sequences are MNHEY and SVGAGI. In nucleotides, the CDR3 is TGTGCCAGTGGACAACCTTTTGGAAACACCATATATTTT. It encodes CASGQPFGNTIYF.

The chain joins TRBV28 to TRBJ1-5; perhaps TRBD1 as D (6 bases). Per the germline V gene, CDR1 is MDHEN and CDR2 is SYDVKM. V was cut by 6 bases and J by 0 bases, with 12 bases left in between. This CDR3 comprises 15 residues. The CDR3 DNA sequence: TGTGCCAGCAGACCGGGACATTATAGCAATCAGCCCCAGCATTTT. Encoded protein: CASRPGHYSNQPQHF.

V is TRBV5-5 and J is TRBJ2-7, with TRBD2 as a possible D gene (5 bases). The CDR3 sequence is 13 residues long. V lost 4 bases to trimming and J lost 6 bases, with 14 bases between them. The germline V gene encodes CDR1 SGHKS and CDR2 YYEKEE (reference sequence). The CDR3 sequence is CASSRSLRVEQYF. The CDR3 bases are TGTGCCAGCAGCAGATCCCTGAGGGTCGAGCAGTACTTC.

V and J are TRBV7-2 and TRBJ2-7; perhaps TRBD1 as D (5 bases). Germline lookup yields CDR1 SGHTA and CDR2 FQGNSA. The ends were cut back, 3 bases at V and 1 base at J, with 13 bases in the middle. This CDR3 spans 15 amino acids. The CDR3 loop is CASSFGQGGSYEQYF. The CDR3 DNA reads TGTGCCAGCAGCTTCGGCCAGGGTGGGTCCTACGAGCAGTACTTC.